A selection of T cell receptor beta chains follows, all from one sample in a study of blood T cell repertoires in COVID-19. This table comes from immunoSEQ multiplex PCR, and its TCRdb copy is limited to in-frame clones, with some not included. The sample consists of just over 300,000 clones, just under 90% of them appearing once. Sequences were obtained from peripheral blood. These receptors were taken from a woman in her 30s with COVID-19, enrolled during active disease. Both conserved end residues are part of each CDR3. A D gene is named only where the DNA matches it firmly. Rows may omit the clone size; those that give it use once, few, many or a size class.

j_gene,abundance,v_gene,d_gene,CDR3aa,CDR3nt
TRBJ1-2,.,TRBV3-1/TRBV3-2,.,CASSQDPSGYTF,TGTGCCAGCAGCCAAGATCCGAGTGGCTACACCTTC
TRBJ2-7,.,TRBV7-8,TRBD1,CASSPRDSSYEQYF,TGTGCCAGCAGCCCAAGGGACAGCTCCTACGAGCAGTACTTC
TRBJ2-1,.,TRBV11-2,TRBD2,CASSAGLAYEQFF,TGTGCCAGCAGCGCGGGACTAGCCTATGAGCAGTTCTTC
TRBJ1-2,.,TRBV19,TRBD1,CASSSAGTGFLGGYTF,TGTGCCAGTAGTTCAGCCGGGACAGGGTTTTTAGGTGGCTACACCTTC
TRBJ1-2,.,TRBV28,.,CASSLSAGSGGYTF,TGTGCCAGCAGTTTATCCGCAGGGTCGGGCGGCTACACCTTC
TRBJ2-7,many,TRBV7-2,.,CASSLTQGYEQYF,TGTGCCAGCAGTCTAACGCAGGGTTACGAGCAGTACTTC
TRBJ2-1,.,TRBV3-1/TRBV3-2,TRBD2,CASSRLTSGGNNEQFF,TGTGCCAGCAGCCGTCTGACTAGCGGGGGTAACAATGAGCAGTTCTTC
TRBJ1-1,.,TRBV19,.,CASSIVGYLNTEAFF,TGTGCCAGTAGTATCGTCGGGTACCTAAACACTGAAGCTTTCTTT
TRBJ1-5,.,TRBV2,.,CASSEAQGTPNQPQHF,TGTGCCAGCAGTGAAGCACAGGGCACCCCCAATCAGCCCCAGCATTTT
TRBJ2-2,.,TRBV4-1,.,CASSQGTTGELFF,TGCGCCAGCAGCCAAGGGACTACCGGGGAGCTGTTTTTT
TRBJ2-1,.,TRBV3-1/TRBV3-2,.,CASGSDSPKQFF,TGTGCCAGCGGGTCAGACTCCCCCAAGCAGTTCTTC
TRBJ1-6,.,TRBV6-2/TRBV6-3,TRBD1,CASSPSGTGPNSPLHF,TGTGCCAGCAGCCCTTCCGGGACAGGGCCGAATTCACCCCTCCACTTT
TRBJ1-2,.,TRBV7-9,.,CASSPQQNYGYTF,TGTGCCAGCAGCCCACAGCAAAACTATGGCTACACCTTC
TRBJ1-6,.,TRBV5-4,.,CASRESAGNSPLHF,TGTGCCAGCAGGGAGTCAGCGGGGAATTCACCCCTCCACTTT
TRBJ1-3,.,TRBV7-8,.,CASSLATGLSGNTIYF,TGTGCCAGCAGCTTAGCCACAGGTCTCTCTGGAAACACCATATATTTT
TRBJ1-2,.,TRBV7-9,.,CASSRSGVPYGYTF,TGTGCCAGCAGCCGCTCAGGGGTCCCTTATGGCTACACCTTC